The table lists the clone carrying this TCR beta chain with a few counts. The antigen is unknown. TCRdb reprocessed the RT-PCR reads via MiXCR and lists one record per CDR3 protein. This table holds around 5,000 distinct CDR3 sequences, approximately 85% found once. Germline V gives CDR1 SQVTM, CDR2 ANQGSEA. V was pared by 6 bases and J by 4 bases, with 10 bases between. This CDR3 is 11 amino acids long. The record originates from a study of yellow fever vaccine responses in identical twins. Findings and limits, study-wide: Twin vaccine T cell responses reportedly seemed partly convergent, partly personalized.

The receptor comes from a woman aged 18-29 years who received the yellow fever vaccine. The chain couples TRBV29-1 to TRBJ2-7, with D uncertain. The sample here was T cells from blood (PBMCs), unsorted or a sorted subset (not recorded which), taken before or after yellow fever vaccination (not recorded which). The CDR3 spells CSVLMAYEQYF. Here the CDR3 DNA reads TGCAGCGTCTTGATGGCGTACGAGCAGTACTTC.